This T cell receptor (beta chain) comes out of a study of blood T cell repertoires in COVID-19. The CDR3 has 15 amino acids. In germline, CDR1 is MDHEN, CDR2 SYDVKM. The V and J ends lost 1 base and 3 bases respectively, with 10 bases between them. This clone was picked up one time. Produced via immunoSEQ multiplex PCR; TCRdb's table is partial and in-frame only. The repertoire holds a few hundred thousand clones, with about 89% as singletons. Participants were placed into cohorts based on the clinical history they reported. Cohort 3 donors were reported recovered after two negative PCRs, clearance, or symptom resolution.

The receptor was derived from a woman in her thirties who had recovered from COVID-19. V usage is TRBV28 and J usage is TRBJ1-5; no firm D call. Input material: PBMCs or T cells enriched from blood (not recorded which). This CDR3 is CASSLYASSNQPQHF. The DNA for the CDR3 is TGTGCCAGCAGTTTATATGCGAGCTCCAATCAGCCCCAGCATTTT.